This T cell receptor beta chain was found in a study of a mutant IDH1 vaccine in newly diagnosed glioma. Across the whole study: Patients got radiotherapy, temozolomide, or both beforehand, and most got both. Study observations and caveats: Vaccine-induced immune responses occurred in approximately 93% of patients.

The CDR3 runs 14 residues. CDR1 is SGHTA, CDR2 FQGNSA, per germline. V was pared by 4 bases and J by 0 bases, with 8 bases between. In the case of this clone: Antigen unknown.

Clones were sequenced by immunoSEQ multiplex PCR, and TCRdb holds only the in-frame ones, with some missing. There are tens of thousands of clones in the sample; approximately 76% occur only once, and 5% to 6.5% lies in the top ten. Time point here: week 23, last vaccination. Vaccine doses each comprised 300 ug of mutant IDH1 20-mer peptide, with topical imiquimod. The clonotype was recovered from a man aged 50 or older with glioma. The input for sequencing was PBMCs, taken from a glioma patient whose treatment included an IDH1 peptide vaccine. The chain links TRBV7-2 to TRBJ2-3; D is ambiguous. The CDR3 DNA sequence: TGTGCCAGCAGCTCCCGATGGAGCACAGATACGCAGTATTTT. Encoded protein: CASSSRWSTDTQYF.